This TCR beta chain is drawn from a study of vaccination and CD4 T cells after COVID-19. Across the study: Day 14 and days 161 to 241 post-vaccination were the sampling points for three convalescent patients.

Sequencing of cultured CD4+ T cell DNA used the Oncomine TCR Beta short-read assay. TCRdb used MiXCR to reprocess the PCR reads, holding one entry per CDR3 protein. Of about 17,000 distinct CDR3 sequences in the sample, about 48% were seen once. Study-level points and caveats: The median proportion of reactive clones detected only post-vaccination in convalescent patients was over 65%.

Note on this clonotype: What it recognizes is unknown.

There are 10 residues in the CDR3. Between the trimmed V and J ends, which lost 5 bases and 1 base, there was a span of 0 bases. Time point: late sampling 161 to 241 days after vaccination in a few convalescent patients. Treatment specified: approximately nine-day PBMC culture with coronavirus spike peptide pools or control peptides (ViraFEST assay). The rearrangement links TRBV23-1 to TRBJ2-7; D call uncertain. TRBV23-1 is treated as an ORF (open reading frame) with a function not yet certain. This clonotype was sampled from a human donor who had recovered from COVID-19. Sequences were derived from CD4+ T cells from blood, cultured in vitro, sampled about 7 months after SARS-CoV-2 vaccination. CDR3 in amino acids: CASSSYEQYF. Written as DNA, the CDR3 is TGCGCCAGCAGTTCCTACGAGCAGTACTTC.